Here is one T cell receptor (beta chain) with its context. This entry is derived from a study of technical replicates of blood from a few donors. The V end lost 4 bases, the J end lost 4 bases, and 11 bases lay between the germline ends. Germline loops: CDR1 SGDLS, CDR2 YYNGEE. This CDR3 comprises 13 residues. Measured with immunoSEQ multiplex PCR; TCRdb has only the in-frame clones, and not every one. Of fewer than 60,000 clones listed, 80% to 95% are singletons. The sequencing sample was made of PBMCs. The clonotype originates from a human donor in good health. Some clones in this sample may be carry-over from other donors' samples. This chain uses TRBV9 with TRBJ1-1; D is unclear. Written as DNA, the CDR3 is TGTGCCAGCAGCTTGGGAGCGGGCACTGAAGCTTTCTTT. Amino acids: CASSLGAGTEAFF.